What follows are 14 T cell receptor beta chains derived from one specimen sequenced in a study of shared clonotypes between healthy human individuals. Clones were sequenced by immunoSEQ multiplex PCR, and TCRdb holds only the in-frame ones, with some missing. The sample records just over 2,000,000 clones, around 95% being singletons. Input material: naive CD4+ T cells sorted from blood. Subset described: CD45RA+ positively selected. All receptors derive from a man aged 18 to 30 in good health.

V gene TRBV5-1 combines with J gene TRBJ2-1; tentative D call: TRBD2 (5 bases). Germline values: CDR1 SGHRS, CDR2 YFSETQ. The CDR3 extends over 15 amino acids. Trimming removed 3 bases at V and 1 base at J, with 11 bases between. CDR3 bases: TGCGCCAGCAGCTCGGAGGTGCTGTCCTACAATGAGCAGTTCTTC. This encodes CASSSEVLSYNEQFF. The full variable domain, rest sourced from reference TRBV5-1 and TRBJ2-1, is KAGVTQTPRYLIKTRGQQVTLSCSPISGHRSVSWYQQTPGQGLQFLFEYFSETQRNKGNFPGRFSGRQFSNSRSEMNVSTLELGDSALYLCASSSEVLSYNEQFFGPGTRLTVL.

Details on this clone: At one boundary the junction diverges from the germline segment, which might be a read error. The chain carries TRBV7-2 and TRBJ2-7; 10 bases are a match to TRBD2. CDR1 is SGHTA, CDR2 FQGNSA, per germline. The CDR3 covers 14 residues. The CDR3 protein is CASSLAGVVGEQYF. In DNA, the CDR3 is TGTGCCAGCAGCCTAGCGGGAGTGGTGGGAGAGCAGTACTTC. Full variable domain (remainder filled in from reference TRBV7-2 and TRBJ2-7): GAGVSQSPSNKVTEKGKDVELRCDPISGHTALYWYRQSLGQGLEFLIYFQGNSAPDKSGLPSDRFSAERTGGSVSTLTIQRTQQEDSAVYLCASSLAGVVGEQYFGPGTRLTVT.

The chain is built from TRBV9 and TRBJ2-1; tentative D call: TRBD2 (7 bases). Germline V gene lookup returns CDR1 SGDLS and CDR2 YYNGEE. V was shortened by 0 bases and J by 5 bases, with 12 bases between the two germline ends. CDR3 length equals 15 residues. The CDR3 region is CASSVGGGPHNEQFF. As DNA, the CDR3 is TGTGCCAGCAGCGTAGGCGGGGGCCCACACAATGAGCAGTTCTTC.

The V and J genes are TRBV6-5 and TRBJ2-2; 9 bases map to TRBD1. Germline V lookup: CDR1 MNHEY, CDR2 SVGAGI. The V and J ends lost 6 bases and 6 bases, in that order; junction bases with no gene match: 5. This CDR3 has 14 residues. CDR3 sequence reads: CASRRDRGSGELFF. The CDR3 bases are TGTGCCAGCAGGCGAGACAGGGGGTCCGGGGAGCTGTTTTTT.

J is TRBJ2-1 and V is TRBV5-1, with 10 nucleotides matching TRBD2. This CDR3 comprises 16 residues. V lost 4 bases, J lost 8 bases, and 12 bases stayed unmatched. Germline V gene sequence: CDR1 SGHRS, CDR2 YFSETQ. The DNA for the CDR3 is TGCGCCAGCAGCCACCGACTAAGCGGGGGGGCACATGAGCAGTTCTTC. Protein sequence: CASSHRLSGGAHEQFF.

The V call is TRBV7-9, the J call TRBJ1-4, with TRBD1 identical over 7 bases. Germline CDR1 and CDR2: SEHNR and FQNEAQ (reference sequence). The V segment lost 6 bases and the J segment 7 bases; nucleotides outside the gene matches: 5. The CDR3 length is 13 residues. CDR3 amino acids: CASRGQSGEKLFF. Here the CDR3 DNA reads TGTGCCAGCAGGGGACAGTCAGGTGAAAAACTGTTTTTT.

This chain connects TRBV18 to TRBJ2-7, with 9 bases identical to TRBD1. CDR3 length equals 15 residues. Germline CDR1 KGHSH, CDR2 LQKENI. With V trimmed by 4 bases and J by 2 bases, 6 bases remained unmatched. The CDR3 spells CASSRPGQGTYEQYF. DNA for the CDR3: TGTGCCAGCTCACGACCGGGACAGGGAACCTACGAGCAGTACTTC.

V is TRBV9 and J is TRBJ2-7, with 7 bases matching TRBD2. This CDR3 region has 15 residues. Unmatched junction bases numbered 7, after V lost 2 bases and J lost 2 bases. CDR1 and CDR2 (germline): SGDLS, YYNGEE. The CDR3 DNA reads TGTGCCAGCAGCGTCACCGCTAGCGGACCCTACGAGCAGTACTTC. Its translation is CASSVTASGPYEQYF.

The V call is TRBV4-3, the J call TRBJ2-1, with TRBD2 identical over 7 bases. The CDR3 is 17 residues long. Looked up from germline, CDR1 is LGHNA and CDR2 is YSLEER. The V segment lost 1 base and the J segment 0 bases; nucleotides outside the gene matches: 6. The CDR3 DNA reads TGCGCCAGCAGCCAAGCTCCGGCTAGCGGCTCCTACAATGAGCAGTTCTTC. Translation gives CASSQAPASGSYNEQFF.

This chain joins TRBV7-9 and TRBJ1-6; D remains unclear. Trimming stripped 2 bases from V and 6 bases from J, with 17 bases between. The CDR3 runs 17 residues. The germline CDR1 and CDR2 sequences are SEHNR and FQNEAQ (reference sequence). In nucleotides, the CDR3 is TGTGCCAGCAGCTTATCTCCGTTGGGGAAAGGTAATTCACCCCTCCACTTT. This translates into CASSLSPLGKGNSPLHF.

This clone was counted only a few times. The chain combines TRBV25-1 with TRBJ1-2, with D possibly TRBD1 on 5 matching bases. The germline V gene encodes CDR1 MGHDK and CDR2 SYGVNS. Trimming pared 3 bases from V and 4 bases from J, leaving 9 bases between. This CDR3 spans 13 amino acids. The CDR3 DNA is TGTGCCAGCAGTGAGGGCAGGGCCTATGGCTACACCTTC. Residues: CASSEGRAYGYTF.

V usage is TRBV5-1 and J usage is TRBJ1-2; TRBD1 aligns across 10 bases. In germline, CDR1 is SGHRS, CDR2 YFSETQ. J gave up 8 bases and V 3 bases, and 10 bases lay outside the gene matches. The CDR3 is 15 amino acids. The CDR3 region has the DNA TGCGCCAGCAGCTGGGGGACAGGGGTTAGAGGCGGCTACACCTTC. It is translated as CASSWGTGVRGGYTF.

This clone was detected a few times. This chain links TRBV30 with TRBJ2-3, with 8 bases matching TRBD2. CDR1 and CDR2 from the germline V gene are GTSNPN and SVGIG (reference sequence). The CDR3 contains 18 residues. Losses at the gene ends were 0 bases for V and 4 bases for J; bases not matched to a gene: 15. The CDR3 protein is CAWSVRRGSGSPADTQYF. CDR3 nucleotide sequence: TGTGCCTGGAGTGTACGGAGGGGGAGCGGGAGTCCCGCAGATACGCAGTATTTT.

This clone was counted ten times or more. One junction end disagrees with the germline gene, perhaps due to a read error. The sample contains more than one DNA sequence encoding this CDR3. The chain has TRBV2 and TRBJ1-1; no clear D. There are 13 residues in the CDR3. In germline, CDR1 is SNHLY, CDR2 FYNNEI. CDR3 bases: TGTGCCAGCAGGGAAGAGATGAACACTGAAGCTTTCTTT. It translates to CASREEMNTEAFF.